In its sample, the clone carrying this T cell receptor beta chain was seen a few times. Its antigen is not identified. Produced via immunoSEQ multiplex PCR; TCRdb's table is partial and in-frame only. The sample consists of about 1.1 million clones, about 72% of them appearing once. This sample is part of a study of shared clonotypes between healthy human individuals. Study-wide context: Donors consisted of two women and a few men between 18 and 49.

Study findings and constraints: Naive CD4 clonotypes overlapped across several donors at roughly 5.1%.

From germline, CDR1 is SGHKS and CDR2 YYEKEE (reference sequence). Trimming shortened V by 1 base and J by 3 bases, and 10 bases separated the two germline ends. CDR3 size: 14 residues. The specimen was memory CD4+ T cells from PBMCs. Subset in this sample: CD45RA-negative fraction. This clonotype originated in a man in his late teens or twenties in good health. Some clones in this sample may be carry-over from other donors' samples. This chain uses TRBV5-5 with TRBJ1-1; D uncertain. The CDR3 protein is CASSLLDGYTEAFF. The CDR3, as DNA: TGTGCCAGCAGCTTGCTGGACGGGTACACTGAAGCTTTCTTT.